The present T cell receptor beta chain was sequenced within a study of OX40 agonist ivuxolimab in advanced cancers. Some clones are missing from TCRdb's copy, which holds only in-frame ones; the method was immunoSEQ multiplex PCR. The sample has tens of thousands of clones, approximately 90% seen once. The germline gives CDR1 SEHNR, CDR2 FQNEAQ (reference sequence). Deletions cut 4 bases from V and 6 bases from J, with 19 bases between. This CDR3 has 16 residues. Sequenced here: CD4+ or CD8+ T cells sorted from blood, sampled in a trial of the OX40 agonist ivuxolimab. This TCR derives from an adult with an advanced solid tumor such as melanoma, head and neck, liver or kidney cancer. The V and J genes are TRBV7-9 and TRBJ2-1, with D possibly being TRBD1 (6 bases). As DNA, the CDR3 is TGTGCCAGCAGCTGGGGTGGGCAGGGGAAGTCCAATGAGCAGTTCTTC. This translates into CASSWGGQGKSNEQFF.